The clone carrying this TCR beta chain was observed many times. V lost 5 bases, J lost 2 bases, and 13 bases lay in between. This CDR3 has 14 residues. Germline values: CDR1 DFQATT, CDR2 SNEGSKA (reference sequence). The study made its TCR cDNA through 5'RACE template switching. That step introduced a universal primer site along with UMIs. MiXCR, run by TCRdb on the 5' RACE reads, gives a single entry per CDR3 protein. In the table there are approximately 27,000 distinct CDR3 sequences, 5.5% of which are singletons. The sample belongs to a study of T cells after yellow fever vaccination. About the research overall: SMART-Seq v4 Ultra Low Input handled preparation of low-cell-number fractions. Findings and limits, study-wide: The study noted that FACS-sorted repertoires could contain abundant clonotypes contaminating from the bulk population. After the booster, 96% of CD4 and more than 75% of CD8 primary-response clones were re-detected.

The chain joins TRBV20-1 to TRBJ1-3; maybe TRBD1 (5 bases). Source: PBMCs, either bulk or a sorted T-cell subset (CD4+, CD8+, memory, or dextramer-sorted; not recorded which), taken 15 days after the yellow fever booster vaccination. The clonotype was recovered from a young man who received the YFV17D yellow fever vaccine. CDR3 bases: TGCAGTGCTGGAGGGCGGGGGGCTGGAAACACCATATATTTT. This gives the protein CSAGGRGAGNTIYF.